The 9 T cell receptor beta chains presented below share a single source sample, sequenced in a study of human T cells and chemical hapten exposure. Specified time point: patch test 1, 2 weeks after DPC sensitization. Treatment described: therapeutic diphenylcyclopropenone sensitization with weekly scalp DPC. Each CDR3 protein gets one entry after TCRdb re-called the RACE reads with MiXCR. The sample holds roughly 190,000 distinct CDR3 sequences; 20% to 25% are singletons and the top ten take about 6.7%. The input for sequencing was whole blood, taken in connection with sensitization to the hapten diphenylcyclopropenone (DPC). Receptors were obtained from a woman aged 45 to 65 with alopecia areata. Some clones in this sample may be carry-over from other donors' samples.

Only a few counts were recorded for this clonotype. The J gene is TRBJ2-5, the V gene TRBV7-8; D may correspond to TRBD1 or TRBD2 (5 bases each). From germline, CDR1 is SGHVS and CDR2 FQNEAQ. The CDR3 loop spans 13 amino acids. Trimming took 6 bases from V and 3 from J, leaving 11 bases between them. This CDR3 is CASRTRGKETQYF. The CDR3 DNA sequence: TGTGCCAGCAGGACGAGGGGAAAAGAGACCCAGTACTTC.

The rearrangement joins TRBV11-3 to TRBJ2-1; no clear D gene. V was shortened by 8 bases and J by 8 bases, with 10 bases between the two germline ends. This CDR3 comprises 11 residues. Germline loops: CDR1 SGHNT, CDR2 YENEEA. The CDR3 sequence is CASGRGYEQFF. The CDR3 DNA reads TGTGCCAGCGGACGTGGCTATGAGCAGTTCTTC.

The chain employs TRBV29-1 and TRBJ1-1; D call uncertain. V was shortened by 6 bases and J by 1 base, with 15 bases between the two germline ends. The CDR3 has 14 residues. Germline values: CDR1 SQVTM, CDR2 ANQGSEA. CDR3 nucleotides: TGCAGCGTCGCCCAGGCCGCAAGGAACACTGAAGCTTTCTTT. This codes for CSVAQAARNTEAFF.

This clonotype has a single count. This sequence joins TRBV14 and TRBJ2-3; no reliable D call. This CDR3 region has 15 residues. Trimming pared 0 bases from V and 0 bases from J, leaving 7 bases between. Germline V gives CDR1 SGHDN, CDR2 FVKESK. CDR3: CASSQEHFSTDTQYF. CDR3 bases: TGTGCCAGCAGCCAAGAACATTTTAGCACAGATACGCAGTATTTT.

V gene TRBV20-1 combines with J gene TRBJ2-3, with TRBD2 identical over 8 bases. J lost 4 bases, V lost 3 bases, and 9 bases had no gene match. Germline V gene sequence: CDR1 DFQATT, CDR2 SNEGSKA (reference sequence). The CDR3 contains 15 residues. CDR3 nucleotide sequence: TGCAGTGCTAGGAGAGCGGGAGAGGTTGCAGATACGCAGTATTTT. As protein: CSARRAGEVADTQYF.

This clonotype was counted at least ten times. The chain combines TRBV5-1 with TRBJ2-7, with D possibly called TRBD1 or TRBD2 (5 bases each). Deletions cut 7 bases from V and 2 bases from J, with 7 bases between. This CDR3 comprises 11 residues. Germline values: CDR1 SGHRS, CDR2 YFSETQ. CDR3 sequence (DNA): TGCGCCAGCCGGGGACCCTACGAGCAGTACTTC. Residues: CASRGPYEQYF.

V and J are TRBV3-1 and TRBJ2-1; possibly TRBD2 for D (6 bases). Germline V gene lookup returns CDR1 LGHDT and CDR2 YNNKEL (reference sequence). The CDR3 is 14 residues long. The V gene lost 4 bases and the J gene lost 5 bases, with 12 bases spanning the gap. CDR3 amino acids: CASSLSGYNNEQFF. CDR3 DNA: TGTGCCAGCAGCCTTAGCGGTTATAACAATGAGCAGTTCTTC.

This clonotype was detected only a few times. The chain's CDR3 is CASGLTGFSEQYF. The CDR3 DNA reads as TGTGCCAGCGGCCTGACAGGTTTCAGCGAGCAGTACTTC. This chain connects TRBV6-2 or TRBV6-3 to TRBJ2-7, with D maybe TRBD1 (6 bases). CDR1 and CDR2 (germline): MNHEY, SVGEGT. This CDR3 has 13 amino acids. Trimming removed 8 bases at V and 6 bases at J, with 17 bases between.

The chain joins TRBV6-4 to TRBJ2-1; 11 bases are shared with TRBD2. The germline V gene has CDR1 MRHNA and CDR2 SNTAGT. Trimming cost V 6 bases and J 5 bases; bases outside gene matches: 6. This CDR3 is built from 15 residues. Written as DNA, the CDR3 is TGTGCCAGCAGCGAAGGGACTAGCGGAGACAATGAGCAGTTCTTC. Its translation is CASSEGTSGDNEQFF.